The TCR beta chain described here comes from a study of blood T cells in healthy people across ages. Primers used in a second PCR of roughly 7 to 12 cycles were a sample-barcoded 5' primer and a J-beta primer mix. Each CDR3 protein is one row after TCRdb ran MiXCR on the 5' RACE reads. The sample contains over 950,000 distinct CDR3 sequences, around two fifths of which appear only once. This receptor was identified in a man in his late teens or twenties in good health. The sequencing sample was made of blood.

This CDR3 is CASSLTGAEETQYF. The CDR3 region has the DNA TGCGCCAGCAGTTTAACAGGGGCGGAGGAGACCCAGTACTTC. The gene calls are TRBV4-1 and TRBJ2-5; TRBD1 aligns across 7 bases. Germline V gives CDR1 MGHRA, CDR2 YSYEKL. This CDR3 contains 14 residues. V lost 6 bases, J lost 5 bases, and 9 bases stayed unmatched.